This T cell receptor (beta chain) emerged from a study of regulatory and conventional T cells in breast cancer (dated by TCRdb to the mid-2010s). The V and J ends are trimmed by 1 base and 3 bases, leaving 7 bases between them. The CDR3 measures 12 amino acids from cysteine to phenylalanine. Only the CDR3 part of the read is kept: 36 bases, read in frame from the first base. In the germline V gene (reference sequence), CDR1 corresponds to DFQATT and CDR2 to SNEGSKA. With regard to this clonotype: Its antigen remains undetermined. No clone much larger than this one lies a single base away; base qualities are absent.

The library was generated by PCR. Reads for this sample came from a 454 GS FLX Titanium. TCRdb passed the public sequencing reads through fastp at Q25 and MiXCR, retaining productive beta sequences. Rows are combined by CDR3 protein, so each entry shows the most common genes and DNA. This sample is represented by about 1,300 distinct CDR3 sequences; about 84% of them were singletons. In total, the top ten clones hold 3.5% to 5% of the sample. The sequence derives from a male donor in good health. The rearranged segments are TRBV20-1 and TRBJ2-7, with a tentative D gene TRBD1 over 6 matching bases. Sequencing was carried out using regulatory T cells from blood. The nucleotides are TGCAGTGCTAGAGTACAGGGCTACGAGCAGTACTTC. Translated, this is CSARVQGYEQYF.